This paragraph covers one T cell receptor (beta chain) sequence. Its target is unknown. This CDR3 has 11 residues. Germline loops: CDR1 SQVTM, CDR2 ANQGSEA. V lost 2 bases and J lost 4, with 3 bases in between. Unique molecular identifiers tagged the TCRbeta library. Using its own MiXCR run on the PCR reads, TCRdb lists one record per CDR3 protein. In the table there are approximately 130,000 distinct CDR3 sequences, about 9.9% of which are singletons. The source of the sample is a study of T-cell reconstitution after alpha-beta-depleted transplantation in children. Overall study results and limits: At day 60, the high TCRbeta diversity found in some patients originated from recipient T cells and thymic progenitors that had survived. Where alpha-beta T cells came from about two months after transplant was reportedly several hundred expanded graft clones. A year had passed since transplant, and T-cell counts and diversity by then came mostly from newly produced T cells.

Sequenced here: PBMCs, mostly from graft donor cells, sampled 180 days after TCRalphabeta/CD19-depleted stem cell transplant. The sequence was obtained from a girl under two years old who had a stem cell transplant for combined immunodeficiency, so the T cells may come from the graft donor. This rearrangement joins TRBV29-1 to TRBJ1-3; D uncertain. In DNA, the CDR3 is TGCAGCGTTGAACAGGGAAACACCATATATTTT. It specifies CSVEQGNTIYF.